This T cell receptor beta chain is from a study of blood T cell repertoires in COVID-19. About the research overall: Sources were T cells, B-cell-depleted T cells, or PBMCs; the material itself was cDNA or gDNA.

The authors' processing: Estimated nucleated cell counts came from reference gene primer amplification. TCRdb's copy holds only in-frame clones and misses some; the assay was immunoSEQ multiplex PCR. V and J calls and clone size are copied from that table; D and trimming were computed from the DNA. The sample has over 300,000 clones, around 86% seen once. Material for sequencing was peripheral blood. This receptor was obtained from a woman between 50 and 59 years old with acute or convalescent COVID-19.

CDR3 bases: TGTGCCAGCAGCTTGACAGGGCGGCATTCACCCCTCCACTTT. Translation gives CASSLTGRHSPLHF. The chain uses TRBV5-4 and TRBJ1-6, with D tentatively TRBD1 (6 bases). Between the trimmed V and J ends, which lost 1 base and 8 bases, there was a span of 10 bases. The CDR3 loop spans 14 amino acids. Germline lookup yields CDR1 SGHNT and CDR2 YYREEE (reference sequence). The whole variable domain, remainder taken from reference TRBV5-4 and TRBJ1-6, is ETGVTQSPTHLIKTRGQQVTLRCSSQSGHNTVSWYQQALGQGPQFIFQYYREEENGRGNFPPRFSGLQFPNYSSELNVNALELDDSALYLCASSLTGRHSPLHFGNGTRLTVT.